This record looks at one T cell receptor (beta chain) sequence and its context. This record comes from a study of T cells in Graves' hyperthyroidism and ophthalmopathy. It was RNA transcripts that yielded the amplified TCR beta CDR3 regions. TCR CDR3 regions were first amplified by RT-PCR with HTBI primers. From the multiplex PCR reads, TCRdb called clonotypes with MiXCR, one entry per CDR3 protein. The sample carries roughly 840,000 distinct CDR3 sequences, over 35% recorded once. V lost 3 bases, J lost 5 bases, and 18 bases lay in between. The germline V gene has CDR1 SGDLS and CDR2 YYNGEE. This CDR3 is 15 amino acids long.

The sequenced material came from blood. This TCR came from a man between 18 and 35 years old with Graves' hyperthyroidism. The chain recombines TRBV9 with TRBJ2-7; D may correspond to TRBD1 or TRBD2 (5 bases each). CDR3 sequence reads: CASSAGTVLPDEQYF. The CDR3, as DNA: TGTGCCAGCAGCGCGGGGACGGTCCTCCCCGACGAGCAGTACTTC.